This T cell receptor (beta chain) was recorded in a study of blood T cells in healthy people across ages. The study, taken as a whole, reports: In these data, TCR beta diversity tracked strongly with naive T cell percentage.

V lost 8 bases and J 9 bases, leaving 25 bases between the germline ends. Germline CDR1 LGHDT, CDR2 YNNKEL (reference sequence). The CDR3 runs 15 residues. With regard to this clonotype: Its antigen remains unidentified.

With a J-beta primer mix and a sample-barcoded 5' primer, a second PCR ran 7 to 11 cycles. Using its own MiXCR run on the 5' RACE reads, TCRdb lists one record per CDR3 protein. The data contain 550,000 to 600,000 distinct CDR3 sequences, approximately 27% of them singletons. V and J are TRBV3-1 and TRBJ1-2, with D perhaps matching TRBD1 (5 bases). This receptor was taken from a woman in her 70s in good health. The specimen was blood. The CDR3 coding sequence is TGTGCCAGCGCGCAATTGATGAGGGGTCGGGATAGCTACACCTTC. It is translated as CASAQLMRGRDSYTF.